A single T cell receptor (beta chain) is shown here with its context. The record originates from a study of blood T cell repertoires in COVID-19. Study as a whole: Nucleic acid was either cDNA or gDNA, and it came from T cells, B-cell-depleted T cells, or PBMCs.

Authors' methods: Researchers report that nucleated cell counts were estimated from reference gene primer amplification. Produced via immunoSEQ multiplex PCR; TCRdb's table is partial and in-frame only. The D gene and trimming were derived from the DNA, and the V and J assignments and clone size from that table. This table has roughly 200,000 clones, around 90% appearing once. After removal of 1 base from V and 2 bases from J, the junction contained 3 bases not matched to a gene. Germline CDR1 reads SGHRS; CDR2 reads YFSETQ. CDR3 length equals 14 residues. The chain joins TRBV5-1 to TRBJ2-7; 7 nucleotides match TRBD2. The TCR comes from a woman in her thirties who had recovered from COVID-19. The material sequenced was PBMCs or T cells enriched from blood (not recorded which). This chain's CDR3 is CASSLSGTTYEQYF. The CDR3 DNA is TGCGCCAGCAGCTTGTCAGGGACTACCTACGAGCAGTACTTC.